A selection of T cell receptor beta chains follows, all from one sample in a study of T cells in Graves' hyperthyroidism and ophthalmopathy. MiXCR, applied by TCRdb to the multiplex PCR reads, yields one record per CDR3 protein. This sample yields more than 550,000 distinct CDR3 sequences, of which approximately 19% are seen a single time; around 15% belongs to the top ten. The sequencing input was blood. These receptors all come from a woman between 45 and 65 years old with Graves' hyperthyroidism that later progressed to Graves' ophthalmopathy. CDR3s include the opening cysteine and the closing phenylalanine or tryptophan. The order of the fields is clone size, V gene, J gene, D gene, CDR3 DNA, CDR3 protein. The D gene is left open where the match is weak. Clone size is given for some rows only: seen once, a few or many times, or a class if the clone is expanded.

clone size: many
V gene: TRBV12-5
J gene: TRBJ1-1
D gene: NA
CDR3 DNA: TGTGCTAGTGGTTTGGTACTTCAGGGAGACCGGAACACTGAAGCTTTCTTT
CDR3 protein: CASGLVLQGDRNTEAFF

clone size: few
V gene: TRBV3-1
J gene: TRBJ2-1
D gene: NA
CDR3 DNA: TGTGCCAGCAGCCAACTCAAGGGACTTCCCAGCTCCTACAATGAGCAGTTCTTC
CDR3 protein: CASSQLKGLPSSYNEQFF

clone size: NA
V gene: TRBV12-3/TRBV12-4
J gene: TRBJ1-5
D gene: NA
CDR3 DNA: TGTGCCAGCAGGTCCGGGACAACCTCCGATCAGCCCCAGCATTTT
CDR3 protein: CASRSGTTSDQPQHF

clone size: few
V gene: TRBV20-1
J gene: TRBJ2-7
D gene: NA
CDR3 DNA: TGCAGTGCGGTCTACCCAGGGTCCTACGAGCAGTACTTC
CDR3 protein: CSAVYPGSYEQYF

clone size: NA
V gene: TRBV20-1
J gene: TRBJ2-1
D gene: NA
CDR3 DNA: TGCAGTGCTGTAAACGAACAGGGTTTTGCCTACAATGAGCAGTTCTTC
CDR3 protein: CSAVNEQGFAYNEQFF

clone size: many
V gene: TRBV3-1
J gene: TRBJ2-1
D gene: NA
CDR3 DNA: TGTGCCAGCAGCCAAGAGTGGAGCTCCTACAATGAGCAGTTCTTC
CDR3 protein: CASSQEWSSYNEQFF

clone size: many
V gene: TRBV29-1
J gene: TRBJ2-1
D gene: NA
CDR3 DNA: TGCAGCGTTGAAGGAGAGCCCAGCTACAATGAGCAGTTCTTC
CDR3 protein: CSVEGEPSYNEQFF

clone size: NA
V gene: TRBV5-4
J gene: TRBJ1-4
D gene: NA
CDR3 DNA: TGTGCCAGCAGCCAAAAGGTCCAGGATAATGAAAAACTGTTTTTT
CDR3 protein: CASSQKVQDNEKLFF

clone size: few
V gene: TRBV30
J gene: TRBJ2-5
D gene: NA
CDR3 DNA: TGTGCCTGGAGTTTTGGGGGCGACTGGGAGACCCAGTACTTC
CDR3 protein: CAWSFGGDWETQYF

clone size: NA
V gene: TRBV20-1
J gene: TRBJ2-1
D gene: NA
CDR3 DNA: TGCAGTGCTAACGCGCCAGACTCCTACAATGAGCAGTTCTTC
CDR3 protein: CSANAPDSYNEQFF

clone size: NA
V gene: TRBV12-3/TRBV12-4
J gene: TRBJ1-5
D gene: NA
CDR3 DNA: TGTGCCAGCCAGACCAGAGGGAGCAATCAGCCCCAGCATTTT
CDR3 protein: CASQTRGSNQPQHF

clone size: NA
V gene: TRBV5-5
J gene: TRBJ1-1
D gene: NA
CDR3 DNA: TGTGCCAGCATCCCTGAAGGGAACACTGAAGCTTTCTTT
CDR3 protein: CASIPEGNTEAFF

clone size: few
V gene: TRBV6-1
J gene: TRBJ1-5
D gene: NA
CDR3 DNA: TGTGCCAGCAGTGAAAAGTGGGTACTTAGCAATCAGCCCCAGCATTTT
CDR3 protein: CASSEKWVLSNQPQHF

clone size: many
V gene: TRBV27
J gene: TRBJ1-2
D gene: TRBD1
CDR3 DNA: TGTGCCAGCAGGTCGACAGGGTACCAAGGCTACACCTTC
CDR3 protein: CASRSTGYQGYTF

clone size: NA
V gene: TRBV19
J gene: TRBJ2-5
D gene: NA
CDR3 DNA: TGTGCCAGTAGTAACCAGGGGACGGCCCTCAAAGAGACCCAGTACTTC
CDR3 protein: CASSNQGTALKETQYF

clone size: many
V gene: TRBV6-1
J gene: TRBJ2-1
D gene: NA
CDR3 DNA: TGTGCCAGCAGTGAAGTTGGTAGTAACACTGAGCAGTTCTTC
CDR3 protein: CASSEVGSNTEQFF

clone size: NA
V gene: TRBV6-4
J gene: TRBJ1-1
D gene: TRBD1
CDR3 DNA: TGTGCCAGCAGTGCGGACAGGGCCACTGAAGCTTTCTTT
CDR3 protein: CASSADRATEAFF

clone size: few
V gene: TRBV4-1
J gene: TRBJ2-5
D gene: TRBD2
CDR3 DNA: TGCGCCAGCAGCCAAGATCGGACTAGCTGGCAAGAGACCCAGTACTTC
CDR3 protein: CASSQDRTSWQETQYF

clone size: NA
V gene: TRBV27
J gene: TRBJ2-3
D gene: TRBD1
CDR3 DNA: TGTGCCAGCACCCTAAGAACCGGGACAGGATACACAGATACGCAGTATTTT
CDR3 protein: CASTLRTGTGYTDTQYF

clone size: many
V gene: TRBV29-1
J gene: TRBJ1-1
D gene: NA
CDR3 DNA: TGCAGCGTCTACCGTGGGGGGATTATGACTGAAGCTTTCTTT
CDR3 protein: CSVYRGGIMTEAFF

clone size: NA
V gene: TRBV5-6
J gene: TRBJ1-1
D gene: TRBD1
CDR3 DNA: TGTGCCAGCAGCCAAGGACAGGGTTGGGCTGAAGCTTTCTTT
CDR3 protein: CASSQGQGWAEAFF

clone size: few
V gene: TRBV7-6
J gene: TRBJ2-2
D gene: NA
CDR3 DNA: TGTGCCAGCAGCTTGGAGAGGAGGGCGGGCACCGGGGAGCTGTTTTTT
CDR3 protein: CASSLERRAGTGELFF

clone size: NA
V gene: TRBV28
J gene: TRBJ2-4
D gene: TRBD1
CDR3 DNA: TGTGCCACGAGGACAGGTCTAGCCAAAAACATTCAGTACTTC
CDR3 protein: CATRTGLAKNIQYF

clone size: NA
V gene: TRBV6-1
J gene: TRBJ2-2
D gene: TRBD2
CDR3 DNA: TGTGCCAGCAGGGGGGGGGACCTCGACACCGGGGAGCTGTTTTTT
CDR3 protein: CASRGGDLDTGELFF

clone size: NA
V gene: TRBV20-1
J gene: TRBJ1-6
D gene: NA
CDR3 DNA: TGCACCCCATTCCGGACACCGGAGAATTCACCCCTCCACTTT
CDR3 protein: CTPFRTPENSPLHF

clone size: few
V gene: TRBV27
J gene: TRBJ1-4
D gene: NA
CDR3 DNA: TGTGCCAGCAAACTACAGGGCGTCCGTGAAAAACTGTTTTTT
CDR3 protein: CASKLQGVREKLFF

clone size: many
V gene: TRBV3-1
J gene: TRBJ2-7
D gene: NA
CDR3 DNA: TGTGCCAGCAGCAAAAGAGGGGCTAGCTCCGAGCAGTACTTC
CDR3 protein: CASSKRGASSEQYF

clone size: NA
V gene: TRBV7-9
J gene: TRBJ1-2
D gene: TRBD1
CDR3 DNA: TGTGCCAGCAGCCGACAGGGCCCCTATGGCTACACCTTC
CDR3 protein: CASSRQGPYGYTF

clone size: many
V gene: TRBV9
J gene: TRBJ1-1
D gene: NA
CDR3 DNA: TGTGCCAGCAGCTCTGGGGCAGAGAACACTGAAGCTTTCTTT
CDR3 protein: CASSSGAENTEAFF

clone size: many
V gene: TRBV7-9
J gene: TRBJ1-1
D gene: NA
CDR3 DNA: TGTGCCAGCAGCTCGGATGAGGTTGTCACTGAACCTTTCTTT
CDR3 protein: CASSSDEVVTEPFF

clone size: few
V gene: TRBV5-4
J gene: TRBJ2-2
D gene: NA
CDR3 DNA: TGTGCCAGCAGCGTGACCGGGGGGCACGGGGAGCTGTTTTTT
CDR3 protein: CASSVTGGHGELFF

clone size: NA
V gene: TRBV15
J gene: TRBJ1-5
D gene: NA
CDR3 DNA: TGTGCCACCAGCAGAGATCTCGGGAGCCCCAATCAGGCCCAGCATTTT
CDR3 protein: CATSRDLGSPNQAQHF

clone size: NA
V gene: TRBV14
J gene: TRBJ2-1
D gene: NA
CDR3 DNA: TGTGCCAGCAGCCAAGTATCACTCGGGATTTACAATGAGCAGTTCTTC
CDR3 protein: CASSQVSLGIYNEQFF

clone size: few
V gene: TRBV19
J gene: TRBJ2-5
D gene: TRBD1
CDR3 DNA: TGTGCCAGTAGTATAGTGGACAGGGAAGAGACCCAGTACTTC
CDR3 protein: CASSIVDREETQYF

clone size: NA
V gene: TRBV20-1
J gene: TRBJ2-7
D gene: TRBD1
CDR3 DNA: TGCAGTGCTCCTGGACAGGGGTTCTACGAGCAGTACTTC
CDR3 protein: CSAPGQGFYEQYF

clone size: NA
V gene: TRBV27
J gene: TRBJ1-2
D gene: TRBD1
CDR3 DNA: TGTGCCACCCGGGACAGGGGGCGTGGGTACTACTATGGCTACACCTTC
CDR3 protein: CATRDRGRGYYYGYTF

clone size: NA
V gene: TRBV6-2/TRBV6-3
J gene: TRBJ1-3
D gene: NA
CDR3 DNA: TGTGCCAGCAGTAAATCCTCACCGGGACAACGCTCTGGAAACACCATATATTTT
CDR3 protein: CASSKSSPGQRSGNTIYF

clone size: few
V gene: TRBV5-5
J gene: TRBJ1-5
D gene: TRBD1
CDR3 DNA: TGTGCCAGCAGCCGAGGGACAGGAAGCAATCAGCCCCAGCATTTT
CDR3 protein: CASSRGTGSNQPQHF

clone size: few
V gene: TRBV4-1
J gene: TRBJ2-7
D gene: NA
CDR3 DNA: TGCGCCAGCAGCCAAACAGGACCCTACGAGCAGTACTTC
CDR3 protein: CASSQTGPYEQYF

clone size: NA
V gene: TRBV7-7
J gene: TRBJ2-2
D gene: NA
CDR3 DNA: TGTGCTAGCAGCCCCGGGACATTCGCGAACACCGGGGAGCTGTTTTTT
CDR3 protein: CASSPGTFANTGELFF

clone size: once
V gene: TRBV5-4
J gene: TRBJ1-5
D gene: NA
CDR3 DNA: TGTGCCAGCAGCGCAGACGGAGACGGCAATCAGCCCCAGCATTTT
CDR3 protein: CASSADGDGNQPQHF

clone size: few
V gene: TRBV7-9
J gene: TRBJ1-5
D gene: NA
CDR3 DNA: TGTGCCAGCAGCTCCAGGGGACCAAATCAGCCCCAGCATTTT
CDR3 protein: CASSSRGPNQPQHF

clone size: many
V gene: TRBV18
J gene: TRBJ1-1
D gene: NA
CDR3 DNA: TGTGCCAGCTCACCCGATTCGGGGGGCACTGAAGCTTTCTTT
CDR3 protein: CASSPDSGGTEAFF

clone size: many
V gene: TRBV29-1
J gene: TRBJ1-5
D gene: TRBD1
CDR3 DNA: TGCAGCGTTACGGGACAGGGGTTGGATCAGCCCCAGCATTTT
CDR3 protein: CSVTGQGLDQPQHF

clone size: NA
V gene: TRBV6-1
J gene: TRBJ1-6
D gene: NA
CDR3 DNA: TGTGCCAGCACCTCGGTCAGTAGAAATTCACCCCTCCACTTT
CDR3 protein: CASTSVSRNSPLHF

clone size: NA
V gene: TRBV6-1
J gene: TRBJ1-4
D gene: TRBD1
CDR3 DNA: TGTGCCAGCAGTACCACAGGGGGCGGGAGGGAAAAACTGTTTTTT
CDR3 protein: CASSTTGGGREKLFF

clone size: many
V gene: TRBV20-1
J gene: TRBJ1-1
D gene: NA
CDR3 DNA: TGCAGTGCTAGAGAGAGGGCAGGCCCCACTGAAGCTTTCTTT
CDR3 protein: CSARERAGPTEAFF

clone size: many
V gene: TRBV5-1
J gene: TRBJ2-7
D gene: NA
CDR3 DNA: TGCGCCAGCAGCTTGGCCTGGGGGCCCTACGAGCAGTACTTC
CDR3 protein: CASSLAWGPYEQYF

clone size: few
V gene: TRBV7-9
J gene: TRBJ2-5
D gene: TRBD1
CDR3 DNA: TGTGCCAGCAGCTTAGCACGAGGGGGCGACCAAGAGACCCAGTACTTC
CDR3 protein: CASSLARGGDQETQYF

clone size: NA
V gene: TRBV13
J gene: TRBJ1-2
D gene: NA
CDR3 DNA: TGTGCCAGCAGCTTGGGGGACCACAGCTACAGTAACTATGGCTACACCTTC
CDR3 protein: CASSLGDHSYSNYGYTF

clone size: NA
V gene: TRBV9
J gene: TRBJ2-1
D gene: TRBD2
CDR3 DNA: TGTGCCAGCAGCGCCTTACCGGGACTAGCGACAGACAATGAGCAGTTCTTC
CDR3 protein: CASSALPGLATDNEQFF

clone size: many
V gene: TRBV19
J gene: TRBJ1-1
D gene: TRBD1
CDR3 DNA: TGTGCCAGTAGGAGCTCGCAGGGGGCTGAAGCTTTCTTT
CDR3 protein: CASRSSQGAEAFF